This entry concerns a single T cell receptor (beta chain). The target of this receptor is not known. Base qualities were left out, and no much larger clone turns up one base away. This specimen comes from a study of a mutant IDH1 vaccine in newly diagnosed glioma (dated by TCRdb to the early 2020s). For the study in its entirety: Across visits V03 through V10, patients got a total of eight vaccinations, given in weeks 1, 3, 5, 7, 11, 15, 19 and 23. Vaccination began 4-6 weeks after radiotherapy alone, or alongside temozolomide cycles in the chemotherapy-containing groups. Of the approximately 30 treated patients, about 60% were male and approximately 38% were female, and the mean age was approximately 39 years. Before enrollment, patients had received standard therapy of radiotherapy alone, temozolomide alone, or radiochemotherapy with temozolomide; most received the combination. Peripheral blood was collected at six visits: V03 (baseline), V05, V07, V10, V12 and V13. Longitudinal TCRB deep sequencing was done for fewer than 30 treated patients, wherever samples were available for exploratory analyses.

Study-wide conclusions, independent of this receptor: It was noted by the authors that analyses of patient blood samples could not be reproduced owing to sample limitations. Pseudoprogression appeared unrelated to alterations in the top peripheral T cell clonotypes detected by TCRB sequencing. PBMC samples for TCRB deep sequencing were selected based on availability. Vaccine-induced immune responses across multiple MHC alleles were detected in 93.3% of patients.

The CDR3 spans 15 residues, from the cysteine through the phenylalanine. Only the CDR3 DNA stays, 45 bases, in frame from base 1. The V and J ends are trimmed by 0 bases and 2 bases, leaving 10 bases between them. Based on the germline V gene, the CDR1 and CDR2 sequences are MNHNS and SASEGT. The method was the immunoSEQ multiplex PCR assay. The hsTCRB Kit was used according to the manufacturer's protocol to amplify rearranged TCR beta chain sequences. Sequencing of TCRB libraries was carried out on an Illumina MiSeq. The original methods were these. The proprietary platform of the kit vendor was used for demultiplexing, trimming and gene mapping. In TCRdb, the immuneACCESS table is reduced to in-frame sequences with V and J assigned. These tables do not hold every clone; where another copy was compared, an unresolved V gene accounts for under half, and the others remain unexplained. The V and J calls and the clone size are those of that table, but D and trimming were determined from the DNA. The sample includes roughly 130,000 clones, with about four fifths observed a single time. Of the sample, 5.5% is held by the ten largest clones.

What the time point label conveys for this sample: week 11, during vaccination. Each vaccine dose was 300 ug of a 20-mer mutant IDH1 peptide in Montanide, given subcutaneously with topical imiquimod. Newly diagnosed WHO grade 3 or 4 IDH1-mutant astrocytomas showing loss of nuclear ATRX were present in the donors. The samples were drawn from NOA16, a multicentre, single-arm, open-label phase I trial in Germany that tested a mutant IDH1 peptide vaccine in humans for the first time. Genomic DNA for TCRB sequencing was extracted from EDTA blood using the DNeasy Blood and Tissue Kit. The sequencing used PBMCs, collected from a glioma patient whose treatment included an IDH1 peptide vaccine. The receptor comes from a man in his forties with glioma. The V gene is TRBV6-1 and the J gene is TRBJ2-5, with the D gene not confidently named. At the DNA level, the sequence is TGTGCCAGCAGTGAAGCGGTTAGCCAGCAAGAGACCCAGTACTTC. It translates to CASSEAVSQQETQYF.